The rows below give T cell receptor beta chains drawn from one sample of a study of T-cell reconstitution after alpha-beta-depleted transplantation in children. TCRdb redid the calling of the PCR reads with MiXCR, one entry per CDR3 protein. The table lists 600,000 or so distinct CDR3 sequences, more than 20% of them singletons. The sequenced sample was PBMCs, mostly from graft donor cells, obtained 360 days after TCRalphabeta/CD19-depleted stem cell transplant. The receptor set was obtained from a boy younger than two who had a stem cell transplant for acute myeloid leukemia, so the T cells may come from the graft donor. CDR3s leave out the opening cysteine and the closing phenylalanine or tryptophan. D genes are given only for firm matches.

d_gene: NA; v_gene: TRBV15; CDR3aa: ATSTGTSAHAF
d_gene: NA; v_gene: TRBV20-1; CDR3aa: SASWGAGSPLH
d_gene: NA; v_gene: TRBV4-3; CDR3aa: ASSHTRLWGLNEQF
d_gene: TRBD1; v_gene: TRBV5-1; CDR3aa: ASSSEQGSDTQY
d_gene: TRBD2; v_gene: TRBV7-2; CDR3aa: ASSYPGGTDTQY
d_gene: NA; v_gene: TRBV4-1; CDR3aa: ASSQERWAGELF
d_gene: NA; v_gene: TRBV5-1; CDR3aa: ASREGQAKNIQY
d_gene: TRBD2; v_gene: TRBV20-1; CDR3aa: SANPGLGTNEQF
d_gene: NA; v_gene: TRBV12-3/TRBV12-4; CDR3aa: ASCRTSVLT
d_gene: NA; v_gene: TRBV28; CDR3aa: ASSPGGARWDTQY
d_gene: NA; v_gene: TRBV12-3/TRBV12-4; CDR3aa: ASSFEHGGTSTDTQY
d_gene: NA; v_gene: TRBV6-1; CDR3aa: ASRPPVGTRGRNTEAF
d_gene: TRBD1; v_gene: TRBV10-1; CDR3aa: ASSERDDGTAFATNYGYT
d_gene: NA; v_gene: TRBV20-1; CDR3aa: SASIRHGQDTQY
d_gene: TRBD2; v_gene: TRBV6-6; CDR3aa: ASTPSGTGELF
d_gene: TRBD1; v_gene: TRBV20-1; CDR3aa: SARGQGPYNSPLH
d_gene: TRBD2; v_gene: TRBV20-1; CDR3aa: SARGGGYQETQY
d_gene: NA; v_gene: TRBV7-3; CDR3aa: ASSFTGRNEKLF
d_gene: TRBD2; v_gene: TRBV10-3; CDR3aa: AISESTTSGGGEQF
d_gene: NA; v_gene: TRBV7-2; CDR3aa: ARSDSASTDTQY
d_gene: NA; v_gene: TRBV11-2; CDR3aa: ASSRMSTGELF
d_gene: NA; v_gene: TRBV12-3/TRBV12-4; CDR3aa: ASNNRNNEQF
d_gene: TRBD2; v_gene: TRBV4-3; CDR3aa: ASSPRRLAANTDTQY
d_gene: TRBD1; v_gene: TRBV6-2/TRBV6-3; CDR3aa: ASSYISGDRASVGTQH
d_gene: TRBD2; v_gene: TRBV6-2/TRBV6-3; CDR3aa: ASSYRLAGEKETQY
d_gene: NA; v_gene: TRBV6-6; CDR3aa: ASSSGYTEAF
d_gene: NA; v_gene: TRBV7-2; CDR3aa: ASSLKRQWSNYGYT
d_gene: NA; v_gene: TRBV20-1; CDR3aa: SAKGPNNEQF
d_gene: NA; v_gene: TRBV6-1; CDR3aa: ASSERARDTEAF
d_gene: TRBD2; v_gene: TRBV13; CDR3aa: ATTPRLAGGYTDTQY
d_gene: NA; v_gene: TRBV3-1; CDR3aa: ASSHGSYTGELF